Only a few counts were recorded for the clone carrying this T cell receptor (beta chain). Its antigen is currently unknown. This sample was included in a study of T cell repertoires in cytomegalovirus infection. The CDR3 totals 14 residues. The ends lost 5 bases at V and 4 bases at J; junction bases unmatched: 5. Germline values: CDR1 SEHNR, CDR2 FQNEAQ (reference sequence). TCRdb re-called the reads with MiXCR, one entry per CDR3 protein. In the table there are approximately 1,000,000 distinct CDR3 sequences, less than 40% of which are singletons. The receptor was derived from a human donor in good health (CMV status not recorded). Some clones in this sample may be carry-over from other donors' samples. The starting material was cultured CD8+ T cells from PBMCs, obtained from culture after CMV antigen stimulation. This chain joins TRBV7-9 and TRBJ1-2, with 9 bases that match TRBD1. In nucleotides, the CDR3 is TGTGCCAGCAGCCACACGGGACAGGGCTATGGCTACACCTTC. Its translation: CASSHTGQGYGYTF.